The present entry profiles one T cell receptor (beta chain) with its context. Its target is not known. This sample stems from a study of CXCR3-negative and CXCR3-positive naive CD8 T cells. Whole-study context: Total TRB output reached about 135 million reads, about 1.5 +/- 0.3 million per library.

Notes on the study in general: TRBV-TRBJ usage was similar across naive CXCR3 subsets but distinct in memory cells. More hydrophobic TRB CDR3s were found in CXCR3-positive naive cells than in CXCR3-negative naive cells. Both naive subsets showed comparably high diversity, and memory CD8+ cells showed much lower diversity.

TRB cDNA was prepared as libraries by UMI-labeled 5' RACE. Using the 5' RACE reads, TCRdb records one entry per CDR3 protein without DNA. The repertoire table contains around 84,000 distinct CDR3 sequences. There are 13 residues in the CDR3. Looked up from germline, CDR1 is SNHLY and CDR2 is FYNNEI. Phenotypically, naive CD8+ T cells corresponded to CD45RO-CCR7+CD27+CD95-. The chain joins TRBV2 to TRBJ2-3. The sample consisted of naive CXCR3+ CD8+ T cells from blood. Subset: CD45RO-CCR7+CD27+CD95- naive CD8+ T cells expressing CXCR3 (TNR3+). The receptor comes from a human donor in good health. Some clones in this sample may be carry-over from other donors' samples. CDR3 sequence: CASSDGSTDTQYF.